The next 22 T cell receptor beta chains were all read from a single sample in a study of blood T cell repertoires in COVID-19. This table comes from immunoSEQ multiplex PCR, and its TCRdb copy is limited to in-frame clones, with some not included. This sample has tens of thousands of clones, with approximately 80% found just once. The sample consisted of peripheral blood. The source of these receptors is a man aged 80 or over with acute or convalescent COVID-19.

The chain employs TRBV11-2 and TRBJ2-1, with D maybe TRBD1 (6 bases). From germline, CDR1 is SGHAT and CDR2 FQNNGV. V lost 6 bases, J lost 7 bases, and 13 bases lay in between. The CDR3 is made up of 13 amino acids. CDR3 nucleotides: TGTGCCAGCAGATCAAGGGGGTGGAATGAGCAGTTCTTC. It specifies CASRSRGWNEQFF.

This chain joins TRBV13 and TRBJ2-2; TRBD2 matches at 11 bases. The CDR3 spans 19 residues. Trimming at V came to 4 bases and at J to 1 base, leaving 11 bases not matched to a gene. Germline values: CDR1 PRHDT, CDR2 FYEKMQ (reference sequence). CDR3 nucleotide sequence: TGTGCCAGCAGCTCCAAGTCCCCCCTAGCGGGGGGGAACACCGGGGAGCTGTTTTTT. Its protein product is CASSSKSPLAGGNTGELFF.

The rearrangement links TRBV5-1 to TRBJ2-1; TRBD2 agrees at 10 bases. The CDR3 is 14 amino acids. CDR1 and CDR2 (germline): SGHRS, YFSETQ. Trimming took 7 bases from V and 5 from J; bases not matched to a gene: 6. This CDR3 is CASQSGGAHNEQFF. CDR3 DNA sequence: TGCGCCAGCCAAAGCGGGGGGGCGCACAATGAGCAGTTCTTC.

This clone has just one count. Here the CDR3 DNA reads TGTGCCTGGAGTGGACAGGGCGCTGAAGCTTTCTTT. This encodes CAWSGQGAEAFF. This chain connects TRBV30 to TRBJ1-1; 7 bases are shared with TRBD1. Germline CDR1 GTSNPN, CDR2 SVGIG (reference sequence). The CDR3 covers 12 residues. V dropped 1 base and J dropped 6; count of bases not matched to a gene: 2.

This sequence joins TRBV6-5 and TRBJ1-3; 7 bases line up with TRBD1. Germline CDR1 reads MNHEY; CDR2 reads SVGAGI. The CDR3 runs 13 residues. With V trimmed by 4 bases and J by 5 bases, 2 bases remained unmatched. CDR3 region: CASSSGQRNTIYF. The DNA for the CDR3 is TGTGCCAGCAGTTCGGGACAGCGAAACACCATATATTTT.

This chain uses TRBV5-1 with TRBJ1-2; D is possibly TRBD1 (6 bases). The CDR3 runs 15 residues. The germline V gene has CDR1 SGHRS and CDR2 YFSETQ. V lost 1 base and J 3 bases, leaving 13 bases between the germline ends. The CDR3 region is CASSLSPGVDYGYTF. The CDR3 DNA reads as TGCGCCAGCAGCTTGAGTCCAGGGGTGGACTATGGCTACACCTTC.

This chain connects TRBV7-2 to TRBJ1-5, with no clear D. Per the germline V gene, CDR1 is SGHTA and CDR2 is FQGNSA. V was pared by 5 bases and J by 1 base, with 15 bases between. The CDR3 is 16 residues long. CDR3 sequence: CASSPRLGPSNQPQHF. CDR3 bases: TGTGCCAGCAGCCCTAGGCTAGGTCCGAGCAATCAGCCCCAGCATTTT.

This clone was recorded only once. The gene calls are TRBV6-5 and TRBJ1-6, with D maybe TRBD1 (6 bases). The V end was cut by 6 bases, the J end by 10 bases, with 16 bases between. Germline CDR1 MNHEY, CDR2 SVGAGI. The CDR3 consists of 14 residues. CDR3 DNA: TGTGCCAGCAGCCGCCAGGGGATCGAATCACCCCTCCACTTT. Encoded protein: CASSRQGIESPLHF.

The CDR3 region is CATRTGDRNTEAFF. For the CDR3, the DNA is TGTGCCACCCGGACGGGGGATCGGAACACTGAAGCTTTCTTT. The J gene is TRBJ1-1, the V gene TRBV19; D is possibly TRBD1 (5 bases). Between the trimmed V and J ends, which lost 10 bases and 1 base, there was a span of 16 bases. CDR1 LNHDA and CDR2 SQIVND come from the germline V gene (reference sequence). The length of the CDR3 is 14 residues.

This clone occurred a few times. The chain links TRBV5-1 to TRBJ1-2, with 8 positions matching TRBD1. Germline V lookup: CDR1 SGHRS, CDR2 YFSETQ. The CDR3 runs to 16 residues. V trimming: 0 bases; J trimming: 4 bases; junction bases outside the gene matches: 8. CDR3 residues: CASSLEGQGSGYGYTF. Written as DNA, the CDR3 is TGCGCCAGCAGCTTGGAAGGACAGGGATCGGGCTATGGCTACACCTTC.

The CDR3 nucleotides are TGTGCCAGTATGACGAGGGTAGGAAGTCCCCAAGAGACCCAGTACTTC. Amino acids: CASMTRVGSPQETQYF. This sequence joins TRBV19 and TRBJ2-5, with a possible D match to TRBD2 (5 bases). V was cut by 7 bases and J by 1 base, with 19 bases left in between. Germline V gene data show CDR1 as LNHDA and CDR2 as SQIVND (reference sequence). The CDR3 has 16 residues.

CDR3 loop: CASARNPQGTTDTQYF. Here the CDR3 DNA reads TGTGCCAGCGCACGGAACCCCCAGGGGACCACAGATACGCAGTATTTT. The J gene is TRBJ2-3, the V gene TRBV7-3; the D gene is possibly TRBD1 (6 bases). The CDR3 has 16 amino acids. Trimming stripped 8 bases from V and 2 bases from J, with 20 bases between. Germline V gene lookup returns CDR1 SGHTA and CDR2 FQGTGA.

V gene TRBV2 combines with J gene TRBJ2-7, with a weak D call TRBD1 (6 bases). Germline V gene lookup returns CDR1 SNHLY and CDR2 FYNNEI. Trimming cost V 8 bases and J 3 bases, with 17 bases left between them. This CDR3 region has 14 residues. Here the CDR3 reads CASRRDITYYEQYF. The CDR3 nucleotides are TGTGCCAGCCGACGGGACATAACATACTACGAGCAGTACTTC.

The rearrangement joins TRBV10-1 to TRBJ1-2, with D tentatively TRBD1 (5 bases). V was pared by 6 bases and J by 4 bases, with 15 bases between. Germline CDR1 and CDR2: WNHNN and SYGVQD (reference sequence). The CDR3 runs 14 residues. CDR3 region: CASSPGLQGYGYTF. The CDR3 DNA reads TGCGCCAGCAGCCCGGGACTCCAGGGCTATGGCTACACCTTC.

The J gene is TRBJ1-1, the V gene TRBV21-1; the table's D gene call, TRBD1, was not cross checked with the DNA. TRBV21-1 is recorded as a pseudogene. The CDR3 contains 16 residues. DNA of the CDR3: TGTGCCAGCAGCTCAGGACGGCAGGGGGACCACACTGAAGCTTTCTTT. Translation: CASSSGRQGDHTEAFF.

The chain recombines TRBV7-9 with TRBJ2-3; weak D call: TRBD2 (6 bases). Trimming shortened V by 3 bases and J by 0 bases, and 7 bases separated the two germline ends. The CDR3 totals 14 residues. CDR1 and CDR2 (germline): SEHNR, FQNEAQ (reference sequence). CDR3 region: CASSLAGSTDTQYF. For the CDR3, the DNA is TGTGCCAGCAGCTTGGCGGGGAGCACAGATACGCAGTATTTT.

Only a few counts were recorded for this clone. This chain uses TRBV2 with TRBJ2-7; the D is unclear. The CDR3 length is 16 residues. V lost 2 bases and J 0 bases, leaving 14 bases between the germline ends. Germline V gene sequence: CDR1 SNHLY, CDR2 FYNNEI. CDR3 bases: TGTGCCAGCAGTGAATTCGGCGTCGGAGCCTCCTACGAGCAGTACTTC. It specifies CASSEFGVGASYEQYF.

CDR3 coding DNA: TGCGCCAGCAGCAGAGAAGTTCCGAACACTGAAGCTTTCTTT. Its protein product is CASSREVPNTEAFF. This chain links TRBV5-1 with TRBJ1-1; D gene uncertain. This CDR3 has 14 amino acids. V gave up 4 bases and J gave up 1 base, with 11 bases separating them. CDR1 is SGHRS, CDR2 YFSETQ, per germline.

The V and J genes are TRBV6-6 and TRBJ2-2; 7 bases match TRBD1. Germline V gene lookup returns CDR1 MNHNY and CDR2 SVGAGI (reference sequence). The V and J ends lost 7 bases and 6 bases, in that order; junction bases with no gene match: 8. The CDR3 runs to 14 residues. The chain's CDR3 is CASTSQGIPGELFF. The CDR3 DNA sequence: TGTGCCAGCACATCACAGGGGATCCCCGGGGAGCTGTTTTTT.

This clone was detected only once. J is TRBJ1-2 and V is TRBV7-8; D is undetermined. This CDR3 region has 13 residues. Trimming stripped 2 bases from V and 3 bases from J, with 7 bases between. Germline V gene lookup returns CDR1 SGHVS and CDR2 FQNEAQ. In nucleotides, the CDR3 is TGTGCCAGCAGCTTACCAACGGACTATGGCTACACCTTC. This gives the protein CASSLPTDYGYTF. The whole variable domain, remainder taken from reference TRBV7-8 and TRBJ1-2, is GAGVSQSPRYKVAKRGQDVALRCDPISGHVSLFWYQQALGQGPEFLTYFQNEAQLDKSGLPSDRFFAERPEGSVSTLKIQRTQQEDSAVYLCASSLPTDYGYTFGSGTRLTVV.

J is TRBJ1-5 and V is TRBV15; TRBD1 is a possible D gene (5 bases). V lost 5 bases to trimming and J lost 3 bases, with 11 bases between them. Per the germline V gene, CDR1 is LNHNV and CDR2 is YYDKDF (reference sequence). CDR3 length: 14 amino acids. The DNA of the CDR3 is TGTGCCACCAGCGTCGGGGGGAACAATCAGCCCCAGCATTTT. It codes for CATSVGGNNQPQHF.

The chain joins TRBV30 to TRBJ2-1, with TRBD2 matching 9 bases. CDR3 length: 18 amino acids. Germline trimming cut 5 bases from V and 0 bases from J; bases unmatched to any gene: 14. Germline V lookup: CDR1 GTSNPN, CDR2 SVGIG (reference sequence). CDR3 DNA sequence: TGTGCCTGGGGTCGGGGTAGCGGGGGCTTCAGCTCCTACAATGAGCAGTTCTTC. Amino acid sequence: CAWGRGSGGFSSYNEQFF.